The 28 T cell receptor beta chains in this list originate from one sample, sequenced in a study of early T cells in non-severe SARS-CoV-2 infection. TCRdb passed the 5' RACE reads through MiXCR, listing each CDR3 protein once. This table holds roughly 56,000 distinct CDR3 sequences, about 9.9% found once. Sequencing was carried out using whole blood. These receptors originate from an adult who was a healthcare worker with PCR-confirmed SARS-CoV-2 infection or an uninfected control (not recorded which).

This clonotype was counted ten times or more. This sequence joins TRBV12-3 or TRBV12-4 and TRBJ2-1; D possibly uses TRBD1 or TRBD2 (5 bases each). Between the trimmed V and J ends, which lost 7 bases and 10 bases, there was a span of 26 bases. This CDR3 comprises 16 residues. CDR3: CASTSPPAWGTGEQFF. CDR3 bases: TGTGCCAGCACCTCCCCCCCGGCGTGGGGGACCGGAGAGCAGTTCTTC.

Ten or more counts support this clonotype. The chain employs TRBV6-4 and TRBJ2-1, with 8 bases that match TRBD1. CDR1 and CDR2 (germline): MRHNA, SNTAGT. V gave up 2 bases and J gave up 7 bases; unmatched junction bases: 10. The CDR3 sequence is 16 residues long. CDR3 sequence reads: CASSDAHRGSRNEQFF. CDR3 nucleotides: TGTGCCAGCAGTGACGCGCACAGGGGGTCCAGGAATGAGCAGTTCTTC.

This clonotype was observed at least ten times. V and J are TRBV7-3 and TRBJ1-1, with 8 bases aligning to TRBD1. This CDR3 region has 13 residues. The germline gives CDR1 SGHTA, CDR2 FQGTGA. V shed 6 bases and J 5 bases; nucleotides not matched to a gene: 5. In DNA, the CDR3 is TGTGCCAGCAGTTATGACAGGGGTACTGAAGCTTTCTTT. Its translation is CASSYDRGTEAFF.

This clonotype was seen ten or more times. This chain connects TRBV29-1 to TRBJ2-5, with a possible D match to TRBD1 (6 bases). The CDR3 totals 11 residues. Germline V gene lookup returns CDR1 SQVTM and CDR2 ANQGSEA. The V end lost 6 bases, the J end lost 2 bases, and 7 bases lay between the germline ends. The CDR3 loop is CSVGQQETQYF. CDR3 nucleotides: TGCAGCGTGGGACAACAAGAGACCCAGTACTTC.

J is TRBJ1-6 and V is TRBV7-8; D is undetermined. The V and J ends lost 4 bases and 0 bases respectively, with 13 bases between them. This CDR3 is 17 amino acids long. Germline loops: CDR1 SGHVS, CDR2 FQNEAQ. CDR3 sequence reads: CASSSNERSSYNSPLHF. In DNA, the CDR3 is TGTGCCAGCAGCTCCAACGAGCGAAGCTCCTATAATTCACCCCTCCACTTT.

In this sample, this clonotype turned up a few times. The chain links TRBV27 to TRBJ2-2, with D possibly TRBD1 on 5 matching bases. Germline assignment: CDR1 MNHEY and CDR2 SMNVEV (reference sequence). CDR3 size: 16 residues. The V end was cut by 2 bases, the J end by 6 bases, with 16 bases between. The CDR3 coding sequence is TGTGCCAGCAGTTTAACGTTCCAGGGCTTGGCCGGGGAGCTGTTTTTT. Its protein is CASSLTFQGLAGELFF.

The CDR3 bases are TGTGCCAGCAGCCCCAAGGCGGCGGTCCAAGAGACCCAGTACTTC. Its protein product is CASSPKAAVQETQYF. V usage is TRBV7-6 and J usage is TRBJ2-5; no firm D call. From germline, CDR1 is SGHVS and CDR2 FNYEAQ. The CDR3 totals 15 residues. Trimming stripped 5 bases from V and 1 base from J, with 14 bases between.

This clonotype occurred many times. The chain couples TRBV7-8 to TRBJ2-7; D unclear. Trimming cost V 2 bases and J 1 base, with 12 bases left between them. Germline V gene data show CDR1 as SGHVS and CDR2 as FQNEAQ. This CDR3 spans 15 amino acids. CDR3 bases: TGTGCCAGCAGCTTAAGTGGGATAGAATCCTACGAGCAGTACGTC. Its translation: CASSLSGIESYEQYV.

This clonotype was seen repeatedly, ten times or more. J is TRBJ1-6 and V is TRBV25-1, with 8 bases identical to TRBD1. CDR3 length: 16 amino acids. CDR1 and CDR2 (germline): MGHDK, SYGVNS. V shed 1 base, J shed 10 bases, and the junction held 9 bases outside the gene matches. CDR3 coding DNA: TGTGCCAGCAGTGAATCAGGACAGGGCTTCAGCTCACCCCTCCACTTT. It specifies CASSESGQGFSSPLHF.

The chain links TRBV6-6 to TRBJ2-1; weak D call: TRBD2 (5 bases). The CDR3 sequence is 12 residues long. Germline V CDR1 and CDR2: MNHNY, SVGAGI (reference sequence). The V gene lost 5 bases and the J gene lost 5 bases, with 7 bases spanning the gap. The CDR3 here is CASSSGNNEQFF. DNA of the CDR3: TGTGCCAGCAGTAGCGGTAACAATGAGCAGTTCTTC.

At least ten counts were recorded for this clonotype. The V gene is TRBV30, the J gene TRBJ2-5, with D hard to call. The V end was cut by 0 bases, the J end by 5 bases, with 10 bases between. Germline V gene sequence: CDR1 GTSNPN, CDR2 SVGIG (reference sequence). CDR3 length: 13 residues. CDR3 sequence: CAWSVRNLETQYF. DNA of the CDR3: TGTGCCTGGAGTGTTCGGAATTTGGAGACCCAGTACTTC.

This clonotype was detected only a few times. The V call is TRBV7-9, the J call TRBJ2-5; TRBD1 aligns across 9 bases. The V gene end was trimmed by 5 bases and the J gene end by 3 bases; junction bases not matched to a gene: 13. CDR3 length: 17 residues. Looked up from germline, CDR1 is SEHNR and CDR2 is FQNEAQ (reference sequence). The DNA of the CDR3 is TGTGCCAGCAGCCCCCTCACAGGGACAGGGATGGAAGAGACCCAGTACTTC. The encoded protein is CASSPLTGTGMEETQYF.

In its sample, this clonotype was seen many times. The J gene is TRBJ2-2, the V gene TRBV6-5, with D perhaps given as TRBD1 or TRBD2 (5 bases each). Germline V CDR1 and CDR2: MNHEY, SVGAGI. V lost 0 bases and J 1 base, leaving 12 bases between the germline ends. The CDR3 is 17 amino acids. The CDR3 spells CASSYSSRGGNTGELFF. CDR3 sequence (DNA): TGTGCCAGCAGTTACTCGAGCCGGGGCGGGAACACCGGGGAGCTGTTTTTT.

A few counts support this clonotype. The chain joins TRBV5-6 to TRBJ2-1; D not certain. V shed 3 bases and J shed 4 bases, with 5 bases lying between them. The CDR3 totals 12 residues. Germline CDR1 is SGHDT and CDR2 is YYEEEE. The CDR3 reads CASSSLYNEQFF. CDR3 DNA sequence: TGTGCCAGCAGCTCATTATACAATGAGCAGTTCTTC.

For the CDR3, the DNA is TGTGCCAGCAGTGATGGGGGCCGCCCGGCGAACTATGGCTACACCTTC. Translating it yields CASSDGGRPANYGYTF. The chain recombines TRBV6-1 with TRBJ1-2; D is perhaps TRBD1 (6 bases). Per the germline V gene, CDR1 is MNHNS and CDR2 is SASEGT. V shed 3 bases and J shed 2 bases, with 16 bases lying between them. This CDR3 has 16 residues.

This clonotype was found a few times. The V gene is TRBV19, the J gene TRBJ2-6, with D perhaps TRBD2 (6 bases). Germline CDR1 reads LNHDA; CDR2 reads SQIVND (reference sequence). This CDR3 region has 17 residues. V lost 4 bases to trimming and J lost 3 bases, with 16 bases between them. The CDR3, as DNA: TGTGCCAGTAGTACGGGGGTCTCTTCTTTTGGGGCCAACGTCCTGACTTTC. As protein: CASSTGVSSFGANVLTF. The full variable domain, in which reference TRBV19 and TRBJ2-6 provide the parts outside the CDR3, is DGGITQSPKYLFRKEGQNVTLSCEQNLNHDAMYWYRQDPGQGLRLIYYSQIVNDFQKGDIAEGYSVSREKKESFPLTVTSAQKNPTAFYLCASSTGVSSFGANVLTFGAGSRLTVL.

The V call is TRBV5-1, the J call TRBJ1-1; no firm D call. Germline V gene lookup returns CDR1 SGHRS and CDR2 YFSETQ. There are 15 residues in the CDR3. V lost 0 bases to trimming and J lost 1 base, with 10 bases between them. The CDR3 protein is CASSLVALQNTEAFF. CDR3 DNA: TGCGCCAGCAGCTTGGTAGCACTCCAGAACACTGAAGCTTTCTTT.

This clonotype turned up a few times. The chain is built from TRBV5-1 and TRBJ2-2; 9 bases are a match to TRBD1. V was clipped by 4 bases and J by 7 bases; unmatched bases: 8. CDR1 is SGHRS, CDR2 YFSETQ, per germline. The CDR3 totals 15 residues. CDR3 DNA sequence: TGCGCCAGCAGCCCGGGGACAGGGTCACACGGGGAGCTGTTTTTT. Protein sequence: CASSPGTGSHGELFF.

In this sample, this clonotype turned up many times. The rearrangement uses TRBV20-1 and TRBJ1-5, with 7 bases that match TRBD1. There are 15 residues in the CDR3. The trim removed 6 bases at V and 1 base at J, leaving 9 bases unmatched. CDR1 and CDR2 (germline): DFQATT, SNEGSKA (reference sequence). CDR3 coding DNA: TGCAGTGCCGTAAGGGTACAGGGGAGCAATCAGCCCCAGCATTTT. As protein: CSAVRVQGSNQPQHF.

This clonotype was seen more than once but under ten times. This chain links TRBV6-6 with TRBJ1-6; D is unclear. The germline V and J ends were trimmed by 2 bases and 0 bases, with 11 bases remaining between them. This CDR3 spans 17 amino acids. Germline CDR1 MNHNY, CDR2 SVGAGI (reference sequence). The CDR3 DNA follows: TGTGCCAGCAGTTACGGCGGGGTTCCCTCCTATAATTCACCCCTCCACTTT. This gives the protein CASSYGGVPSYNSPLHF.

This clonotype came up a few times. J is TRBJ2-5 and V is TRBV7-9, with D possibly being TRBD1 (6 bases). The CDR3 contains 18 residues. The germline V gene encodes CDR1 SEHNR and CDR2 FQNEAQ (reference sequence). Trimming removed 1 base from V and 3 bases from J, with 21 bases in between. CDR3 amino acids: CASSLGEFGTPWKETQYF. The CDR3 nucleotides read TGTGCCAGCAGCTTAGGGGAATTTGGGACACCTTGGAAAGAGACCCAGTACTTC. Full variable domain (outside the CDR3, taken from reference TRBV7-9 and TRBJ2-5): DTGVSQNPRHKITKRGQNVTFRCDPISEHNRLYWYRQTLGQGPEFLTYFQNEAQLEKSRLLSDRFSAERPKGSFSTLEIQRTEQGDSAMYLCASSLGEFGTPWKETQYFGPGTRLLVL.

This chain joins TRBV12-3 or TRBV12-4 and TRBJ2-2; no reliable D call. This CDR3 spans 14 amino acids. Trimming took 4 bases from V and 7 from J, leaving 13 bases between them. The CDR3, as DNA: TGTGCCAGCAGTTCCCTCATTATTAACGGGGAGCTGTTTTTT. This encodes CASSSLIINGELFF.

With respect to this clonotype: The DNA is left out, because the CDR3 cannot be placed on it with certainty; the CDR3 is given as TCRdb lists it. This chain joins TRBV6-5 and TRBJ2-2. The CDR3 is 18 amino acids long, termini counted. Germline loops: CDR1 MNHEY, CDR2 SVGAGI. CDR3 loop: CASSYSDVSERTPGSCFF.

V usage is TRBV7-2 and J usage is TRBJ1-2, with D possibly TRBD1 on 6 matching bases. The germline V gene encodes CDR1 SGHTA and CDR2 FQGNSA. Trimming pared 1 base from V and 8 bases from J, leaving 17 bases between. This CDR3 is 15 amino acids long. CDR3 amino acids: CASSLEGRGLGGYTF. In nucleotides, the CDR3 is TGTGCCAGCAGCTTAGAGGGCAGGGGCTTAGGAGGCTACACCTTC.

This CDR3 is CASSTQAFEVAFF. The CDR3 nucleotides are TGTGCCAGCAGTACCCAAGCCTTTGAGGTAGCTTTCTTT. The chain carries TRBV12-3 or TRBV12-4 and TRBJ1-1; no firm D call. The CDR3 runs to 13 residues. Trimming removed 5 bases from V and 10 bases from J, with 17 bases in between.

This clonotype was counted a few times. The V and J genes are TRBV5-4 and TRBJ2-2; D uncertain. The CDR3 consists of 15 residues. Germline CDR1 reads SGHNT; CDR2 reads YYREEE (reference sequence). Trimming removed 4 bases at V and 3 bases at J, with 13 bases between. CDR3 coding DNA: TGTGCCAGCAGCGGTAGAGTGCCCGACACCGGGGAGCTGTTTTTT. This codes for CASSGRVPDTGELFF.

This clonotype was seen more than once but under ten times. The genes are TRBV6-1 and TRBJ2-2; possibly TRBD1 for D (8 bases). Germline V gene lookup returns CDR1 MNHNS and CDR2 SASEGT. The CDR3 covers 13 residues. Trimming took 7 bases from V and 6 from J, leaving 12 bases between them. The CDR3 nucleotides read TGTGCCAGCAACAGGGGGGGAGCCGGGGAGCTGTTTTTT. It yields the protein CASNRGGAGELFF.

The chain links TRBV9 to TRBJ2-5; 9 bases are a match to TRBD2. The CDR3 is made up of 16 amino acids. CDR1 and CDR2 (germline): SGDLS, YYNGEE. J lost 2 bases, V lost 0 bases, and 5 bases had no gene match. DNA of the CDR3: TGTGCCAGCAGCGTAGGAGCGGGGGGCAAACAAGAGACCCAGTACTTC. It encodes CASSVGAGGKQETQYF.